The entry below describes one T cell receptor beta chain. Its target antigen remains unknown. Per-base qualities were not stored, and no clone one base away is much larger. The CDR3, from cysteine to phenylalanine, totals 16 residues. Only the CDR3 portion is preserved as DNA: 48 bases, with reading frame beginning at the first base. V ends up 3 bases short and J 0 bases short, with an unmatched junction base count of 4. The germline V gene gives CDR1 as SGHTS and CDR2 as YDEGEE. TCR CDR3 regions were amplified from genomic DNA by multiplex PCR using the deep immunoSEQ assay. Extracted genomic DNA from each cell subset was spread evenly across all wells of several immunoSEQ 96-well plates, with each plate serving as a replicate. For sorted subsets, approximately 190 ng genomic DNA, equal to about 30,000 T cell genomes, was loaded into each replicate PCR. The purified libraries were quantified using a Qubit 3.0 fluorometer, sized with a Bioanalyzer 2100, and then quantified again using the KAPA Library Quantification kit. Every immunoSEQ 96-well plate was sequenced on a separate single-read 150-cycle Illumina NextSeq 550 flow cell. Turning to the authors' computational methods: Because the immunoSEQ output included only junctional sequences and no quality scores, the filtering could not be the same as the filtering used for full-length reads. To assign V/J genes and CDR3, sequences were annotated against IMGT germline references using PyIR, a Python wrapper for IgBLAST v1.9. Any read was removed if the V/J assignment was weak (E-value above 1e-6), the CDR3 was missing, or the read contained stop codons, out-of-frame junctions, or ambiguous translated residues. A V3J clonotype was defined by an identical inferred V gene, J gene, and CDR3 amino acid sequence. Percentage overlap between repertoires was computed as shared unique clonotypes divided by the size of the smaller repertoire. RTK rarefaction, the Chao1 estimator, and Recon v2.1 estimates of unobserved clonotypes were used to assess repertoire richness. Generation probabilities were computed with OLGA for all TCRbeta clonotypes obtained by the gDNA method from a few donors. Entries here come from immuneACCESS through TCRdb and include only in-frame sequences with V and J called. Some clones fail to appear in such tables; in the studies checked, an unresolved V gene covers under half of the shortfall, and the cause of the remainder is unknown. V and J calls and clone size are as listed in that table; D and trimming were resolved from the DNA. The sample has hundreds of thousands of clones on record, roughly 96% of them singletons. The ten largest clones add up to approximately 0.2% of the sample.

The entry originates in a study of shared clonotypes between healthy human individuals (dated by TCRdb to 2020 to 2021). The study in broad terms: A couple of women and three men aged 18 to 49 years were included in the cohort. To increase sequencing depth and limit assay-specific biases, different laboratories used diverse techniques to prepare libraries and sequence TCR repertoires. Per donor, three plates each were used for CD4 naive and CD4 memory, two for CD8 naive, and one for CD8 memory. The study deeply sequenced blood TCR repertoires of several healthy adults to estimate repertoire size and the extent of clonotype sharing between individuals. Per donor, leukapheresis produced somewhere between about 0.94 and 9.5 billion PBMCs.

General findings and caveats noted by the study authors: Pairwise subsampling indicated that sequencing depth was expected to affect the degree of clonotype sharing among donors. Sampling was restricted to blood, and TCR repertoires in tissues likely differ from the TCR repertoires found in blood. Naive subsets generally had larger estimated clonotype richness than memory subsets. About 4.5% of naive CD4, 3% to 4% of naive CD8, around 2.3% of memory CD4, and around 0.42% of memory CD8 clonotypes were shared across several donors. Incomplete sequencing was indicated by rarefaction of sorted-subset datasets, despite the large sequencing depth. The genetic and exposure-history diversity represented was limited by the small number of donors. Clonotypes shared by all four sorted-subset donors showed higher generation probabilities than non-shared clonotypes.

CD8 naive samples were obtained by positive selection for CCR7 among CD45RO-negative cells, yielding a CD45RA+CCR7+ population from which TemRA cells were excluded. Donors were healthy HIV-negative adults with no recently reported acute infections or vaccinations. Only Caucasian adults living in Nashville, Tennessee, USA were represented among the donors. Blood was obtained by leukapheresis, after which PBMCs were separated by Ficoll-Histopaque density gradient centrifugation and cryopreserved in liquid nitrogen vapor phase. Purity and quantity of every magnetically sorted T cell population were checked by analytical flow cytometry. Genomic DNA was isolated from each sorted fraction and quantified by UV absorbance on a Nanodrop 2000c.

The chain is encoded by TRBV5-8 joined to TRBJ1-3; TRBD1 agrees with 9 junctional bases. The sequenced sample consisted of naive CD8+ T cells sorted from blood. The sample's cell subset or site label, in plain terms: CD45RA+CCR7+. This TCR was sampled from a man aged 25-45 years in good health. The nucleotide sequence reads TGTGCCAGCAGCTGGACAGGGGACCACTCTGGAAACACCATATATTTT. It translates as CASSWTGDHSGNTIYF.